This T cell receptor beta chain was sequenced during a study of T cell responses to AZD1222 COVID-19 vaccine. General study points: Regions 160-218 and 743-854 dominated among vaccine-associated CD4 TCRs spanning spike.

In germline, CDR1 is SGHAT, CDR2 FQNNGV. This CDR3 has 11 amino acids. The ends lost 5 bases at V and 10 bases at J; junction bases unmatched: 2. This clone was seen just once. No antigen is known for it. Generated by immunoSEQ multiplex PCR, the TCRdb table keeps only in-frame clones and is missing some. The sample consists of around 130,000 clones, more than 90% of them appearing once. Sequenced material: peripheral blood, taken 28 days after the second AZD1222 dose. The clonotype was recovered from an adult who received the AZD1222 COVID-19 vaccine. The chain recombines TRBV11-2 with TRBJ2-4, with 7 bases identical to TRBD2. The CDR3 bases are TGTGCCAGCAGCCTCGGGAGGATTCAGTACTTC. It translates to CASSLGRIQYF.